This T cell receptor (beta chain) was identified during a study of shared clonotypes between healthy human individuals (TCRdb year 2020). For the wider study: The cohort comprised two women and three men aged 18 to 49 years. Different laboratories and diverse techniques were used to prepare libraries and sequence TCR repertoires, to increase sequencing depth and limit assay-specific biases. Leukapheresis yielded between about 0.94 and 9 billion PBMCs per donor. To estimate repertoire size and how much clonotypes are shared between individuals, the study performed deep sequencing of blood TCR repertoires from 4 to 6 healthy adults. For each donor, CD4 naive and CD4 memory were each run on three plates, CD8 naive on two plates, and CD8 memory on one plate.

Of note for this clone: Its antigen remains undetermined. No per-base quality is available; no much larger clone lies one base away.

Using the deep immunoSEQ assay, multiplex PCR amplified TCR CDR3 regions from genomic DNA. Genomic DNA extracted from each cell subset was distributed evenly over all wells of several immunoSEQ 96-well plates, and each plate served as one replicate. For sorted subsets, each replicate PCR was loaded with approximately 0.2 ug genomic DNA, equivalent to about 33,000 T cell genomes. Purified libraries were quantified with a Qubit 3.0 fluorometer, sized on a Bioanalyzer 2100, and re-quantified with the KAPA Library Quantification kit. A separate single-read 150-cycle Illumina NextSeq 550 flow cell was used to sequence each immunoSEQ 96-well plate. The paper's data handling went like this. Because only junctional sequences without quality scores were contained in the immunoSEQ output, filtering matching that applied to full-length reads could not be performed. To assign V/J genes and CDR3, sequences were annotated against IMGT germline references using PyIR, a Python wrapper for IgBLAST v1.9. Reads were filtered out if the reads had weak V/J assignments (E-value above 1e-6), no CDR3, stop codons, out-of-frame junctions, or ambiguous translated residues. A V3J clonotype was defined by an identical inferred V gene, J gene, and CDR3 amino acid sequence. To compute the percentage overlap between repertoires, the number of shared unique clonotypes was divided by the size of the smaller repertoire. Three approaches were used to assess repertoire richness: RTK rarefaction, the Chao1 estimator, and Recon v2.1 estimates of unobserved clonotypes. OLGA was used to compute generation probabilities for all TCRbeta clonotypes that the gDNA method yielded from a handful of donors. This immuneACCESS table, as held by TCRdb, lists in-frame sequences with V and J called but not all clones. Of the missing ones, under half trace to an unresolved V gene in checked studies; the others have no known cause. The V and J calls and clone size are taken from that table; D and trimming were inferred from the DNA. This sample has millions of clones in its table, and 90% to 95% of those were observed once. The biggest ten clones account for more than 0.12% of the sample.

Findings and caveats that apply to the study as a whole: Because the study included only a small number of donors, the genetic and exposure-history diversity represented was limited. Naive subsets generally had larger estimated clonotype richness than memory subsets did. Sampling was restricted to blood, and TCR repertoires in tissues likely differ from the TCR repertoires found in blood. Pairwise subsampling led to the expectation that sequencing depth would affect the degree of clonotype sharing among donors. Incomplete sequencing was indicated by rarefaction of sorted-subset datasets, despite the large sequencing depth. When a few donors were compared, the shared fraction of clonotypes was about 5.5% for naive CD4, over 3% for naive CD8, 2.3% for memory CD4, and 0.35% to 0.4% for memory CD8. Compared with non-shared clonotypes, clonotypes shared by all four sorted-subset donors had higher generation probabilities.

The donors were healthy, HIV-negative adults who had no recently reported acute infections or vaccinations. Every donor was a Caucasian adult residing in Nashville, Tennessee, USA. Magnetic negative selection was used to enrich CD4+ T cells, after which naive cells were positively selected on CD45RA and the negative fraction became the memory subset. Blood was collected by leukapheresis, and PBMCs were isolated by Ficoll-Histopaque density gradient centrifugation and then cryopreserved in liquid nitrogen vapor phase. Analytical flow cytometry was used to check the purity and quantity of every magnetically sorted T cell population. Each sorted fraction had its genomic DNA isolated and then quantified by UV absorbance on a Nanodrop 2000c. The CDR3 has 16 amino acids, counting the end cysteine and phenylalanine. Only CDR3 DNA is held: 48 bases, read in frame from base 1. From a lookup of the germline V gene (reference sequence), CDR1 and CDR2 are MNHEY and SMNVEV. The V end gives up 5 bases and the J end 1 base, leaving 10 bases in the junction not matched to a gene.

Sequencing was carried out using naive CD4+ T cells sorted from blood. This specimen's cell subset or site label, interpreted: CD45RA+ positively selected. The receptor chain draws on TRBV27 and TRBJ2-5; the central 7 bases match TRBD1. The receptor's source is a man between 18 and 35 years old in good health. The CDR3 reads CASSPPGQRFQETQYF. The DNA sequence reads TGTGCCAGCAGTCCTCCGGGACAGCGTTTCCAAGAGACCCAGTACTTC.